Listed here are 21 T cell receptor beta chains from one sample, sequenced in a study of CD8+ T cells in alopecia areata. Sample treatment: oral pan-JAK inhibitor, 5-10 mg twice daily. Once RNA had been extracted, it was reverse transcribed into cDNA to act as the sequencing template. Only in-frame clones appear in the TCRdb table, and some are missing; sequencing was by immunoSEQ multiplex PCR. The sample contains roughly 170,000 clones, around 58% of which appear only once. The material sequenced was CD8+ T cells sorted from blood, taken at week 24, from a patient treated with tofacitinib. The origin of the receptors is a human donor with alopecia areata.

This clone appeared once. V and J are TRBV11-2 and TRBJ2-2; D is undetermined. Looked up from germline, CDR1 is SGHAT and CDR2 is FQNNGV. The CDR3 sequence is 12 residues long. V was trimmed by 3 bases and J by 5 bases, leaving 4 bases between them. The CDR3 protein is CASSFLTGELFF. The DNA for the CDR3 is TGTGCCAGCAGCTTTTTAACCGGGGAGCTGTTTTTT. The entire variable domain, with the rest obtained from reference TRBV11-2 and TRBJ2-2, is as follows: EAGVAQSPRYKIIEKRQSVAFWCNPISGHATLYWYQQILGQGPKLLIQFQNNGVVDDSQLPKDRFSAERLKGVDSTLKIQPAKLEDSAVYLCASSFLTGELFFGEGSRLTVL.

The V gene is TRBV29-1, the J gene TRBJ2-7, with D possibly TRBD2 on 6 matching bases. V dropped 4 bases and J dropped 2 bases, with 12 bases sitting between them. Germline V gene data show CDR1 as SQVTM and CDR2 as ANQGSEA. This CDR3 has 13 amino acids. The CDR3 here is CSVVAGLTYEQYF. DNA for the CDR3: TGCAGCGTTGTGGCGGGGCTTACCTACGAGCAGTACTTC.

The V call is TRBV18, the J call TRBJ1-1, with D perhaps TRBD1 (5 bases). Trimming left V 3 bases short and J 6 bases short, with 11 bases between. CDR1 and CDR2 from the germline V gene are KGHSH and LQKENI. The CDR3 contains 13 residues. The CDR3 loop is CASSPEGTPEAFF. CDR3 bases: TGTGCCAGCTCACCTGAGGGGACCCCTGAAGCTTTCTTT.

This clone was picked up one time. The J gene is TRBJ2-1, the V gene TRBV30, with D maybe TRBD2 (6 bases). The CDR3 consists of 12 residues. CDR1 and CDR2 (germline): GTSNPN, SVGIG (reference sequence). V was cut by 4 bases and J by 8 bases, with 12 bases left in between. This CDR3 reads CAWMAGTHEQFF. CDR3 nucleotides: TGTGCCTGGATGGCGGGGACGCATGAGCAGTTCTTC.

With respect to this clone: The identical CDR3 is also encoded by other nucleotide sequences in the sample. V and J are TRBV30 and TRBJ1-1, with unresolved D. Germline CDR1 GTSNPN, CDR2 SVGIG (reference sequence). The V end lost 0 bases, the J end lost 7 bases, and 6 bases lay between the germline ends. The CDR3 has 11 amino acids. The CDR3 nucleotides are TGTGCCTGGAGTGTAGGCGTTGAAGCTTTCTTT. Its protein product is CAWSVGVEAFF.

This clone was picked up a small number of times. The rearrangement uses TRBV2 and TRBJ1-2, with 7 bases aligning to TRBD1. CDR3 length: 12 residues. The V gene end was trimmed by 8 bases and the J gene end by 5 bases; junction bases not matched to a gene: 5. CDR1 and CDR2 from the germline V gene are SNHLY and FYNNEI. The CDR3 nucleotides are TGTGCCAGCGGCGGGACAGAATATGGCTACACCTTC. Residues: CASGGTEYGYTF.

The V gene is TRBV4-1, the J gene TRBJ1-6; unclear D gene. Trimming left V 0 bases short and J 6 bases short, with 12 bases between. Germline V CDR1 and CDR2: MGHRA, YSYEKL. This CDR3 region has 16 residues. CDR3 DNA sequence: TGCGCCAGCAGCCAAGACGATACCCTCTTTAATTCACCCCTCCACTTT. Its translation is CASSQDDTLFNSPLHF.

The chain uses TRBV7-9 and TRBJ2-3, with 14 bases identical to TRBD2. Germline V lookup: CDR1 SEHNR, CDR2 FQNEAQ (reference sequence). The CDR3 spans 14 residues. Trimming removed 4 bases from V and 8 bases from J; junction bases left unmatched: 2. For the CDR3, the DNA is TGTGCCAGCAGCTCTGGACTAGCGGGGGGTACGCAGTATTTT. It translates to CASSSGLAGGTQYF.

V gene TRBV4-1 combines with J gene TRBJ2-1; the D is unclear. Trimming removed 3 bases from V and 8 bases from J, with 8 bases in between. The CDR3 is 12 residues long. Germline-derived CDR1 and CDR2 are MGHRA and YSYEKL. CDR3 coding DNA: TGCGCCAGCAGCCAGGGTTTGGATGAGCAGTTCTTC. Its translation is CASSQGLDEQFF.

This sequence joins TRBV5-6 and TRBJ2-1; 9 bases match TRBD1. The CDR3 runs to 15 residues. CDR1 and CDR2 (germline): SGHDT, YYEEEE. Germline trimming cut 4 bases from V and 4 bases from J; bases unmatched to any gene: 6. The CDR3 DNA follows: TGTGCCAGCAGCCACGGGACAGGGCTATACAATGAGCAGTTCTTC. Protein product: CASSHGTGLYNEQFF. The variable domain in full, with the rest retrieved from reference TRBV5-6 and TRBJ2-1, is DAGVTQSPTHLIKTRGQQVTLRCSPKSGHDTVSWYQQALGQGPQFIFQYYEEEERQRGNFPDRFSGHQFPNYSSELNVNALLLGDSALYLCASSHGTGLYNEQFFGPGTRLTVL.

This sequence joins TRBV5-1 and TRBJ2-1; D is perhaps TRBD2 (5 bases). This CDR3 is built from 12 residues. CDR1 and CDR2 from the germline V gene are SGHRS and YFSETQ. V was pared by 7 bases and J by 8 bases, with 13 bases between. CDR3 sequence (DNA): TGCGCCAGCGGTGGGAGCGCCGATGAGCAGTTCTTC. This codes for CASGGSADEQFF.

V and J are TRBV5-1 and TRBJ2-7; D is possibly TRBD1 (6 bases). V shed 0 bases and J shed 4 bases, with 20 bases lying between them. There are 17 residues in the CDR3. Germline V gives CDR1 SGHRS, CDR2 YFSETQ. CDR3 sequence: CASSLGRGQLLSYEQYF. In DNA, the CDR3 is TGCGCCAGCAGCTTGGGTAGAGGACAGCTTTTGAGTTACGAGCAGTACTTC.

A word on this clone: Other DNA variants within this sample encode the same CDR3. The V gene is TRBV19, the J gene TRBJ2-5; the D call may be TRBD1 or TRBD2 (5 bases each). The CDR3 length is 13 residues. The V gene's germline CDR1 is LNHDA and CDR2 SQIVND (reference sequence). The V end lost 1 base, the J end lost 3 bases, and 6 bases lay between the germline ends. CDR3 nucleotides: TGTGCCAGTAGTATAGGAGGGGAAGAGACCCAGTACTTC. As protein: CASSIGGEETQYF.

V gene TRBV5-1 combines with J gene TRBJ2-7, with 7 bases fitting TRBD1. After removal of 3 bases from V and 0 bases from J, the junction contained 6 bases not matched to a gene. CDR3 size: 15 residues. Germline V gene sequence: CDR1 SGHRS, CDR2 YFSETQ. The CDR3 DNA sequence: TGCGCCAGCAGCTGGACGACAGGGACCTCCTACGAGCAGTACTTC. It encodes CASSWTTGTSYEQYF. Based on the CDR3 plus reference TRBV5-1 and TRBJ2-7, the full variable domain is KAGVTQTPRYLIKTRGQQVTLSCSPISGHRSVSWYQQTPGQGLQFLFEYFSETQRNKGNFPGRFSGRQFSNSRSEMNVSTLELGDSALYLCASSWTTGTSYEQYFGPGTRLTVT.

The chain has TRBV7-3 and TRBJ1-6; D call uncertain. The CDR3 runs 14 residues. V was shortened by 4 bases and J by 0 bases, with 4 bases between the two germline ends. The germline gives CDR1 SGHTA, CDR2 FQGTGA. The CDR3 DNA follows: TGTGCCAGCAGCTCGAGCTCCTATAATTCACCCCTCCACTTT. It encodes CASSSSSYNSPLHF.

This clone was seen a handful of times. J is TRBJ1-4 and V is TRBV6-5, with 10 nucleotides matching TRBD1. Trimming took 6 bases from V and 13 from J; bases not matched to a gene: 11. The length of the CDR3 is 14 residues. The V gene's germline CDR1 is MNHEY and CDR2 SVGAGI. This CDR3 reads CASRQGTGELGLFF. The CDR3 DNA reads as TGTGCCAGCAGGCAAGGGACAGGGGAACTGGGACTGTTTTTT.

The rearrangement uses TRBV4-1 and TRBJ2-1; 9 nucleotides agree with TRBD2. The CDR3 spans 15 residues. Germline V gives CDR1 MGHRA, CDR2 YSYEKL. The ends lost 4 bases at V and 5 bases at J; junction bases unmatched: 6. CDR3 sequence: CASSLGAGGNNEQFF. The DNA for the CDR3 is TGCGCCAGCAGCCTCGGAGCGGGGGGAAACAATGAGCAGTTCTTC.

V gene TRBV2 combines with J gene TRBJ2-7, with 10 bases fitting TRBD1. This CDR3 region has 15 residues. The germline gives CDR1 SNHLY, CDR2 FYNNEI. The trim removed 6 bases at V and 1 base at J, leaving 6 bases unmatched. Here the CDR3 DNA reads TGTGCCAGCAGGCCCGGGACAGGGGCATCCTACGAGCAGTACTTC. Residues: CASRPGTGASYEQYF.

The gene calls are TRBV6-5 and TRBJ2-1; D unresolved. Trimming took off 0 bases at V and 7 bases at J, with 7 bases between the two ends. Germline V gene sequence: CDR1 MNHEY, CDR2 SVGAGI. CDR3 length equals 13 residues. CDR3: CASSYSDINEQFF. As DNA, the CDR3 is TGTGCCAGCAGTTACTCCGACATTAATGAGCAGTTCTTC.

The V call is TRBV4-2, the J call TRBJ2-7; D is undetermined. Deletions cut 0 bases from V and 3 bases from J, with 3 bases between. This CDR3 has 12 amino acids. The germline CDR1 and CDR2 sequences are LGHNA and YNFKEQ. The CDR3 sequence is CASSQDFYEQYF. The CDR3 bases are TGTGCCAGCAGCCAAGATTTCTACGAGCAGTACTTC.

The genes are TRBV29-1 and TRBJ1-2; D is unresolved. V lost 3 bases to trimming and J lost 4 bases, with 9 bases between them. The CDR3 spans 12 residues. Germline assignment: CDR1 SQVTM and CDR2 ANQGSEA. CDR3 in amino acids: CSVDLGAYGYTF. Written as DNA, the CDR3 is TGCAGCGTTGACTTGGGAGCCTATGGCTACACCTTC.